Shown below are 5 T cell receptor beta chains from a single sample sequenced in a study of cytomegalovirus exposure and HLA in healthy donors. PCR primers comprised 60 Vbeta and 13 Jbeta primers. Repertoires were generated with immunoSEQ multiplex PCR, while TCRdb's copy carries only in-frame clones and drops some. The sample shows 60,000 to 100,000 clones, under 80% of them seen only once. Sequenced input: PBMCs. The receptors were gathered from a male donor in good health and CMV-seropositive.

The chain couples TRBV6-6 to TRBJ1-4; D not resolved. Germline V lookup: CDR1 MNHNY, CDR2 SVGAGI (reference sequence). The CDR3 totals 15 residues. V was pared by 2 bases and J by 7 bases, with 14 bases between. The CDR3 DNA reads as TGTGCCAGCAGTTACCGCCCGGGAGCCTCTGAAAAACTGTTTTTT. Translating gives CASSYRPGASEKLFF.

The chain has TRBV4-2 and TRBJ2-1; 8 nucleotides line up with TRBD1. Trimming at V came to 3 bases and at J to 10 bases, leaving 14 bases not matched to a gene. The CDR3 covers 16 residues. The germline gives CDR1 LGHNA, CDR2 YNFKEQ. DNA of the CDR3: TGTGCCAGCAGCCAGGGTTCGGCAGGGGGCGTTTCCGAGCAGTTCTTC. This translates into CASSQGSAGGVSEQFF.

This chain joins TRBV9 and TRBJ2-7; 9 bases are shared with TRBD2. The CDR3 has 14 amino acids. Looked up from germline, CDR1 is SGDLS and CDR2 is YYNGEE. V shed 0 bases, J shed 3 bases, and the junction held 1 base outside the gene matches. The CDR3 loop reads CASSVGLAVYEQYF. The DNA for the CDR3 is TGTGCCAGCAGCGTAGGACTAGCGGTCTACGAGCAGTACTTC.

The chain is built from TRBV2 and TRBJ2-7; 9 positions agree with TRBD1. Looked up from germline, CDR1 is SNHLY and CDR2 is FYNNEI. The CDR3 extends over 15 amino acids. Losses at the gene ends were 4 bases for V and 3 bases for J; bases not matched to a gene: 7. The CDR3 here is CASSGQGELYYEQYF. In DNA form, the CDR3 reads TGTGCCAGCAGTGGACAGGGGGAGCTATACTACGAGCAGTACTTC.

The chain has TRBV5-1 and TRBJ2-2, with D possibly being TRBD2 (6 bases). Trimming stripped 0 bases from V and 10 bases from J, with 7 bases between. Germline CDR1 reads SGHRS; CDR2 reads YFSETQ. The CDR3 covers 12 residues. Here the CDR3 DNA reads TGCGCCAGCAGCTTGGGGCGGGAGGAGCTGTTTTTT. Translated: CASSLGREELFF.